This T cell receptor beta chain was identified in a study of shared clonotypes between healthy human individuals. Template for every sorted-subset replicate PCR totaled 200 to 250 ng DNA, approximately 30,000 T cell genomes. Profiling relied on immunoSEQ multiplex PCR, and the TCRdb table lists in-frame clones only, not all of them. The data contain hundreds of thousands of clones, roughly 98% of them singletons. The CDR3 sequence is 16 residues long. V shed 0 bases and J shed 6 bases, with 15 bases lying between them. Germline V gene sequence: CDR1 SGHKS, CDR2 YYEKEE (reference sequence). This clone was seen once. The naive CD8 fraction comprised CD45RO-negative cells positively selected for CCR7 and excluded terminally differentiated effector memory CD45RA+ cells.

The TCR sequence derives from a man aged 30 to 39 in good health. The chain employs TRBV5-5 and TRBJ2-2, with D perhaps TRBD2 (6 bases). Input material: naive CD8+ T cells sorted from blood. CDR3 nucleotide sequence: TGTGCCAGCAGCTTGGTGCGGGCGGAGCGGGCCGGGGAGCTGTTTTTT. It translates to CASSLVRAERAGELFF.